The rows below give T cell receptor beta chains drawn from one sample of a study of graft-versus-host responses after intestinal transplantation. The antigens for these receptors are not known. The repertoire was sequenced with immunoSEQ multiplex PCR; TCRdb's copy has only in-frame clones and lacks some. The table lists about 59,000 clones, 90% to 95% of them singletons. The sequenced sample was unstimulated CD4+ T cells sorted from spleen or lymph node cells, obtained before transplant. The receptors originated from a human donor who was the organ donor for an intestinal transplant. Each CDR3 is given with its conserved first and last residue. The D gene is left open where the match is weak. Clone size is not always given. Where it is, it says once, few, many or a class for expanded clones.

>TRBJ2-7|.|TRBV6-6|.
CASSYPPSEQYF
TGTGCCAGCAGTTATCCTCCCAGCGAGCAGTACTTC
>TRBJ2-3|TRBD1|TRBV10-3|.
CAIRGQGGTDTQYF
TGTGCCATCAGGGGACAGGGAGGCACAGATACGCAGTATTTT
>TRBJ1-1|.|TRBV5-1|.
CASSWTVNTEAFF
TGCGCCAGCAGTTGGACAGTGAACACTGAAGCTTTCTTT
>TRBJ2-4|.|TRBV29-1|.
CSVRGAKNIQYF
TGCAGCGTTAGGGGGGCCAAAAACATTCAGTACTTC
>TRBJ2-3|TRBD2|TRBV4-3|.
CASSQVGLAGTTDTQYF
TGCGCCAGCAGCCAAGTCGGTCTAGCGGGGACCACAGATACGCAGTATTTT
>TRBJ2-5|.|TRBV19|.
CASSFRVGEGSGKTQYF
TGTGCCAGTAGTTTTCGGGTCGGTGAGGGTTCGGGAAAGACCCAGTACTTC
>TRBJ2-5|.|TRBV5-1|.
CASSLESLRKETQYF
TGCGCCAGCAGCTTGGAAAGTTTACGTAAAGAGACCCAGTACTTC
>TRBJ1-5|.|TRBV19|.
CASRSEGRYSNQPQHF
TGTGCCAGTAGATCGGAGGGCCGTTATAGCAATCAGCCCCAGCATTTT
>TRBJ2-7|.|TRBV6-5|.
CASTTHRDSYEQYF
TGTGCCAGCACTACCCACAGGGACTCCTACGAGCAGTACTTC
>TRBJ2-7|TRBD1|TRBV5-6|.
CASSPSGTGPYEQYF
TGTGCCAGCAGCCCCTCCGGGACAGGGCCCTACGAGCAGTACTTC
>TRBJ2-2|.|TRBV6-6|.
CASSPIINTGELFF
TGTGCCAGCAGCCCGATAATTAACACCGGGGAGCTGTTTTTT
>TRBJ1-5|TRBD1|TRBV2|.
CASSEAGGTDYQPQHF
TGTGCCAGCAGTGAAGCCGGTGGGACAGACTATCAGCCCCAGCATTTT
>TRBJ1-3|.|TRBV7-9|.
CASSLLRSPGNTIYF
TGTGCCAGCAGCTTGCTCCGAAGTCCTGGAAACACCATATATTTT
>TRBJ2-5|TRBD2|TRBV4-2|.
CASSQIAGEQTQYF
TGTGCCAGCAGCCAAATAGCGGGGGAACAGACCCAGTACTTC
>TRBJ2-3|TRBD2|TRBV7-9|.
CASSLGGSGRTDTQYF
TGTGCCAGCAGCTTAGGGGGTAGCGGGCGCACAGATACGCAGTATTTT
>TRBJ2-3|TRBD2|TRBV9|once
CASSARGTSVALYF
TGTGCCAGCAGCGCCCGGGGAACTAGCGTCGCTCTTTATTTT
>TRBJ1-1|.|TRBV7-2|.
CASSLWTEAFF
TGTGCCAGCAGCTTGTGGACAGAAGCTTTCTTT
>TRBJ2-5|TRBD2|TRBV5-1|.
CASRLAGNQETQYF
TGCGCCAGCAGACTAGCGGGGAACCAAGAGACCCAGTACTTC
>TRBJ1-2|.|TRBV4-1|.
CASSQKPLLTGFGGYTF
TGCGCCAGCAGCCAGAAACCCCTCTTGACAGGATTTGGTGGCTACACCTTC
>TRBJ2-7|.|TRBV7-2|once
CASSPSSYEQYF
TGTGCCAGCAGCCCGAGCTCCTACGAGCAGTACTTC
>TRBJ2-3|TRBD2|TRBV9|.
CASSVGTSGGTDTQYF
TGTGCCAGCAGCGTAGGAACTAGCGGTGGCACAGATACGCAGTATTTT
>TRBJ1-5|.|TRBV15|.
CATSRGGRNSNQPQHF
TGTGCCACCAGCAGAGGAGGGCGGAATAGCAATCAGCCCCAGCATTTT
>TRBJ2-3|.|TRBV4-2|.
CASSQEQVNTQYF
TGTGCCAGCAGCCAAGAACAGGTCAATACGCAGTATTTT
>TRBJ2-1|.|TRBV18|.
CASSPLSPPDEQFF
TGTGCCAGCTCACCATTGTCCCCTCCCGATGAGCAGTTCTTC
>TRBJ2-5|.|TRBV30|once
CAWSVGPQETQYF
TGTGCCTGGAGTGTTGGACCTCAAGAGACCCAGTACTTC
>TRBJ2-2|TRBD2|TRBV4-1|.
CASSQGGLAGFTGELFF
TGCGCCAGCAGCCAAGGGGGACTAGCGGGGTTCACCGGGGAGCTGTTTTTT
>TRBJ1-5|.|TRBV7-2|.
CASSLGRDQPQHF
TGTGCCAGCAGCCTCGGCAGGGATCAGCCCCAGCATTTT
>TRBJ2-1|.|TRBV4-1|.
CASSRTSGTGYNEQFF
TGCGCCAGCAGCCGTACATCCGGGACTGGTTACAATGAGCAGTTCTTC
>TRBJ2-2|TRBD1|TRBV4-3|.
CASRTGDGFGGELFF
TGCGCCAGCAGGACAGGGGATGGGTTCGGCGGGGAGCTGTTTTTT
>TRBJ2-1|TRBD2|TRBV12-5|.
CASVGTSSGYNEQFF
TGTGCTAGTGTCGGGACTAGTAGCGGGTACAATGAGCAGTTCTTC
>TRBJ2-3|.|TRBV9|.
CASSVEAGTDTQYF
TGTGCCAGCAGCGTAGAAGCGGGTACAGATACGCAGTATTTT
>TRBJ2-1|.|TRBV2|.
CASSESLWEQFF
TGTGCCAGCAGTGAATCTCTTTGGGAGCAGTTCTTC
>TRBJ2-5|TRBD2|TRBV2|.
CASGKTGRGGAETQYF
TGTGCCAGCGGTAAAACCGGGCGGGGGGGCGCGGAGACCCAGTACTTC
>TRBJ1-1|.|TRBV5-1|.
CASSLGIFDTEAFF
TGCGCCAGCAGCTTGGGGATTTTCGACACTGAAGCTTTCTTT
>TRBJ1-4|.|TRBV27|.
CASSLSRQGNEKLFF
TGTGCCAGCAGTTTATCTCGGCAGGGTAATGAAAAACTGTTTTTT
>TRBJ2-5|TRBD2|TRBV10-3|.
CAISRGGLAASQGETQYF
TGTGCCATCAGTCGGGGCGGACTAGCGGCTTCCCAGGGAGAGACCCAGTACTTC
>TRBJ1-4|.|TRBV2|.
CASVLRLQDEKLFF
TGTGCCAGCGTCCTTAGGTTACAGGATGAAAAACTGTTTTTT
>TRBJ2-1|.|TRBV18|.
CASSPRQDRFNEQFF
TGTGCCAGCTCACCACGGCAGGATCGGTTCAATGAGCAGTTCTTC
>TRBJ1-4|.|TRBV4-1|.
CASSQGGAFKKLFF
TGCGCCAGCAGCCAAGGGGGGGCGTTTAAAAAACTGTTTTTT
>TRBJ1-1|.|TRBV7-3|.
CASSSRGGTEAFF
TGTGCCAGCAGCAGCCGTGGTGGGACTGAAGCTTTCTTT